The 19 T cell receptor beta chains below come from one sample, sequenced in a study of blood T cell repertoires in COVID-19 (dated by TCRdb to about 2020). Libraries were built with the immunoSEQ multiplex PCR assay. This is the immuneACCESS table as TCRdb keeps it, with only in-frame sequences that have V and J called. A part of the clones is gone; compared with another copy, unresolved V genes explain less than half, and the rest is unexplained. Here the sample has 30,000 to 50,000 clones; about 80% occur a single time. Of the sample, about 14% is held by the ten largest clones. Sequences were obtained from peripheral blood. The receptors derive from a man over 45 with active or convalescent COVID-19.

The V gene is TRBV7-8, the J gene TRBJ1-3; D is unclear. In germline, CDR1 is SGHVS, CDR2 FQNEAQ. This CDR3 region has 12 residues. V lost 3 bases and J lost 6, with 6 bases in between. CDR3 loop: CASSLRENTIYF. CDR3 nucleotides: TGTGCCAGCAGCTTGAGGGAAAACACCATATATTTT.

The chain recombines TRBV11-2 with TRBJ2-7, with 11 bases lining up with TRBD1. The ends lost 1 base at V and 6 bases at J; junction bases unmatched: 5. The germline V gene has CDR1 SGHAT and CDR2 FQNNGV. The CDR3 loop spans 15 amino acids. For the CDR3, the DNA is TGTGCCAGCAGCTTAGTCCGGGACAGGGGGTTCGAGCAGTACTTC. This translates into CASSLVRDRGFEQYF.

The chain carries TRBV27 and TRBJ1-2; D ambiguous. CDR1 MNHEY and CDR2 SMNVEV come from the germline V gene (reference sequence). V dropped 2 bases and J dropped 8 bases, with 18 bases sitting between them. The CDR3 is 15 residues long. DNA for the CDR3: TGTGCCAGCAGTTTAGGTGGTCCGGGATCGAGAGGCTACACCTTC. Its translation is CASSLGGPGSRGYTF.

The rearrangement joins TRBV3-1 (or the pseudogene TRBV3-2) to TRBJ2-5, with TRBD2 matching 12 bases. The length of the CDR3 is 17 residues. Germline CDR1 is LGHDT and CDR2 is YNNKEL (reference sequence). Trimming took 0 bases from V and 5 from J; bases not matched to a gene: 7. The CDR3 region has the DNA TGTGCCAGCAGCCAAGAGGCTAGCGGGGGGGCGGGGGAGACCCAGTACTTC. It yields the protein CASSQEASGGAGETQYF.

A single count supports this clone. The chain recombines TRBV3-1 (or the pseudogene TRBV3-2) with TRBJ2-1; 8 positions agree with TRBD2. The V and J ends lost 3 bases and 10 bases, in that order; junction bases with no gene match: 5. Germline-derived CDR1 and CDR2 are LGHDT and YNNKEL (reference sequence). CDR3 length: 13 amino acids. The CDR3 DNA follows: TGTGCCAGCAGCCATGTAGCGGGGAAAGAGCAGTTCTTC. Translation gives CASSHVAGKEQFF.

V and J are TRBV19 and TRBJ2-2; D gene ambiguous. CDR1 and CDR2 from the germline V gene are LNHDA and SQIVND (reference sequence). V was pared by 7 bases and J by 4 bases, with 16 bases between. CDR3 size: 15 residues. CDR3 bases: TGTGCCAGTACTCCGACCCAACAGACCACCGGGGAGCTGTTTTTT. It specifies CASTPTQQTTGELFF.

V and J are TRBV30 and TRBJ1-3; D might be TRBD1 (6 bases). V was shortened by 5 bases and J by 2 bases, with 10 bases between the two germline ends. The length of the CDR3 is 13 residues. The germline gives CDR1 GTSNPN, CDR2 SVGIG (reference sequence). CDR3 sequence: CAWGYRAGNTIYF. The CDR3 DNA reads as TGTGCCTGGGGATACAGGGCTGGAAACACCATATATTTT. Full variable domain (outside the CDR3, taken from reference TRBV30 and TRBJ1-3): SQTIHQWPATLVQPVGSPLSLECTVEGTSNPNLYWYRQAAGRGLQLLFYSVGIGQISSEVPQNLSASRPQDRQFILSSKKLLLSDSGFYLCAWGYRAGNTIYFGEGSWLTVV.

The gene calls are TRBV9 and TRBJ2-4; 8 bases are a match to TRBD1. The CDR3 is made up of 16 amino acids. V lost 9 bases and J lost 0; bases outside the gene matches: 11. Looked up from germline, CDR1 is SGDLS and CDR2 is YYNGEE. DNA for the CDR3: TGTGCCAACATGACAGGGGCCGGTTTAGCCAAAAACATTCAGTACTTC. Its protein is CANMTGAGLAKNIQYF.

The chain carries TRBV5-1 and TRBJ2-3, with no clear D. CDR1 SGHRS and CDR2 YFSETQ come from the germline V gene. V was shortened by 3 bases and J by 6 bases, with 8 bases between the two germline ends. The CDR3 totals 12 residues. CDR3 residues: CASSSPVDTQYF. The CDR3 coding sequence is TGCGCCAGCAGCTCCCCGGTGGATACGCAGTATTTT.

The V and J genes are TRBV21-1 and TRBJ2-5; the table calls TRBD2, which could not be checked here. TRBV21-1 corresponds to a pseudogene. The CDR3 is 16 residues long. The CDR3 region has the DNA TGTGCCAGCAGCTCCCGCGGGGGGGGGAAGGAGGAGACCCAGTACTTC. Translating it yields CASSSRGGGKEETQYF.

This clone was observed a handful of times. The J gene is TRBJ1-4, the V gene TRBV4-1, with D perhaps TRBD1 (5 bases). This CDR3 has 13 amino acids. The V and J ends lost 0 bases and 10 bases respectively, with 9 bases between them. Germline V gene lookup returns CDR1 MGHRA and CDR2 YSYEKL. CDR3 in amino acids: CASSQDQGSKLFF. The CDR3 DNA reads as TGCGCCAGCAGCCAAGATCAGGGCTCAAAACTGTTTTTT.

The chain combines TRBV6-5 with TRBJ1-6; D not resolved. Trimming took 5 bases from V and 11 from J, leaving 13 bases between them. The CDR3 totals 13 residues. CDR1 and CDR2 from the germline V gene are MNHEY and SVGAGI. CDR3 nucleotides: TGTGCCAGCAGTCGGGTACTTAGTGCACCCCTCCACTTT. Amino acid sequence: CASSRVLSAPLHF.

V and J are TRBV29-1 and TRBJ1-1; no reliable D call. The V end was cut by 0 bases, the J end by 0 bases, with 8 bases between. The CDR3 extends over 14 amino acids. The germline CDR1 and CDR2 sequences are SQVTM and ANQGSEA. In nucleotides, the CDR3 is TGCAGCGTTGAAGATTCGGGGTTGAACACTGAAGCTTTCTTT. Its translation is CSVEDSGLNTEAFF. Full variable domain (outside the CDR3, taken from reference TRBV29-1 and TRBJ1-1): SAVISQKPSRDICQRGTSLTIQCQVDSQVTMMFWYRQQPGQSLTLIATANQGSEATYESGFVIDKFPISRPNLTFSTLTVSNMSPEDSSIYLCSVEDSGLNTEAFFGQGTRLTVV.

Here the CDR3 reads CASSGLAGGQDTQYF. CDR3 coding DNA: TGTGCCAGCAGCGGACTAGCGGGGGGGCAAGATACGCAGTATTTT. The chain carries TRBV9 and TRBJ2-3; 14 bases agree with TRBD2. Germline lookup yields CDR1 SGDLS and CDR2 YYNGEE. V was clipped by 3 bases and J by 5 bases; unmatched bases: 2. This CDR3 has 15 residues.

The chain recombines TRBV13 with TRBJ1-1, with D possibly TRBD1 on 5 matching bases. Germline CDR1 PRHDT, CDR2 FYEKMQ (reference sequence). The CDR3 has 14 amino acids. V lost 1 base, J lost 4 bases, and 10 bases lay in between. CDR3 DNA: TGTGCCAGCAGCTTAGCGACAGTTCCCACTGAAGCTTTCTTT. Its protein is CASSLATVPTEAFF.

The chain uses TRBV9 and TRBJ2-3; 12 nucleotides align to TRBD2. Germline CDR1 SGDLS, CDR2 YYNGEE. The CDR3 length is 16 residues. The V and J ends lost 4 bases and 3 bases, in that order; junction bases with no gene match: 6. CDR3 coding DNA: TGTGCCAGCAGCCCTCTAGCGGGGGGGGAAACAGATACGCAGTATTTT. Protein product: CASSPLAGGETDTQYF.

The chain recombines TRBV19 with TRBJ1-2; TRBD1 agrees at 9 bases. This CDR3 has 14 amino acids. V lost 3 bases to trimming and J lost 6 bases; unmatched junction nucleotides: 5. Per germline, CDR1 LNHDA and CDR2 SQIVND (reference sequence). In DNA form, the CDR3 reads TGTGCCAGTAGTATTCGTACAGGGGGCCATGGCTACACCTTC. It codes for CASSIRTGGHGYTF.

This clone was observed once. The chain couples TRBV5-1 to TRBJ1-1; weak D call: TRBD1 (6 bases). Trimming cost V 5 bases and J 1 base, with 24 bases left between them. Looked up from germline, CDR1 is SGHRS and CDR2 is YFSETQ. This CDR3 has 18 residues. CDR3 in DNA: TGCGCCAGCAGTCCCATCCCCGGCAGGGGCAATAGGAACACTGAAGCTTTCTTT. Translated, it gives CASSPIPGRGNRNTEAFF.

The V gene is TRBV5-6, the J gene TRBJ1-1; 11 bases are a match to TRBD1. The J segment lost 3 bases and the V segment lost 6 bases, leaving 7 bases of the junction unmatched. The germline CDR1 and CDR2 sequences are SGHDT and YYEEEE. The CDR3 length is 15 residues. As DNA, the CDR3 is TGTGCCAGCAATCTGGACAGGGGGCTTGACACTGAAGCTTTCTTT. The encoded protein is CASNLDRGLDTEAFF.